This TCR beta chain stems from a study of T cell changes during pregnancy in multiple sclerosis. Assay used: immunoSEQ multiplex PCR; TCRdb lists only in-frame clones, some missing. In the table there are some 75,000 clones, about 95% of which are singletons. The CDR3 is made up of 16 amino acids. The chain has TRBV12-2 and TRBJ2-7; TRBD1 was called by the table and not checked on the DNA. TRBV12-2 is a recognized pseudogene. Sample: peripheral blood, taken in the second trimester of pregnancy. This sequence was found in a female donor with multiple sclerosis, enrolled in a pregnancy study. This CDR3 reads CASRSTFQANSYEQYF. DNA for the CDR3: TGTGCAAGTCGCTCTACGTTTCAGGCCAACTCCTACGAGCAGTACTTC.